A selection of T cell receptor beta chains follows, all from one sample in a study of blood T cell repertoires in COVID-19. The assay was immunoSEQ multiplex PCR, and TCRdb's table has in-frame clones only and misses some. The table records around 300,000 clones, 86% of them present only once. The specimen sequenced was PBMCs or T cells enriched from blood (not recorded which). Receptor source: a woman aged 18-29 years who had recovered from COVID-19. Each CDR3 is given with its conserved first and last residue. The D gene is left open where the match is weak. Some rows mark clone size as missing; the rest say once, few, many or name a class of expanded clone.

D | J | V | size | DNA | CDR3
TRBD1 | TRBJ1-4 | TRBV7-2 | few | TGTGCCAGCAGCTTAGGACAGGGGGCAGCAACTAATGAAAAACTGTTTTTT | CASSLGQGAATNEKLFF
TRBD1 | TRBJ2-7 | TRBV30 | - | TGTGCCTGGAGCCCAGGACAGGGAAGCTCCTACGAGCAGTACTTC | CAWSPGQGSSYEQYF
- | TRBJ1-5 | TRBV25-1 | - | TGTGCCAGCAGTGATGTAGGGGTCCATCAGCCCCAGCATTTT | CASSDVGVHQPQHF
TRBD2 | TRBJ2-5 | TRBV6-5 | - | TGTGCCGCAGGCCTAGCGGGAGCGACCCAGTACTTC | CAAGLAGATQYF
TRBD1 | TRBJ1-1 | TRBV19 | - | TGTGCCAGTAGTACAAGACCGGGACAGGGTATCACTGAAGCTTTCTTT | CASSTRPGQGITEAFF
TRBD1 | TRBJ2-1 | TRBV12-3/TRBV12-4 | - | TGTGCCAGCAGCTTAAACCGGGACAGGCCCCTCTTC | CASSLNRDRPLF
TRBD2 | TRBJ2-3 | TRBV19 | - | TGTGCCAGTGGGAGCGGGACTAGCGGGAGGGCGAGTACAGATACGCAGTATTTT | CASGSGTSGRASTDTQYF
TRBD1 | TRBJ1-2 | TRBV28 | - | TGTGCCAGCAGTCCCGGGACAGGGGACCGTGGCACCTTC | CASSPGTGDRGTF
- | TRBJ2-1 | TRBV5-1 | once | TGCGCCAGCAGCTTGGCCGGGGGCGGGAGTTACTCCTACAATGAGCAGTTCTTC | CASSLAGGGSYSYNEQFF
- | TRBJ2-7 | TRBV18 | - | TGTGCCAGCTCACCACTTGCAGGGTCCTACGAGCAGTACTTC | CASSPLAGSYEQYF
- | TRBJ1-6 | TRBV7-2 | - | TGTGCCAGCAGCTTACAGGCAGCGGGGAATTCACCCCTCCACTTT | CASSLQAAGNSPLHF